Listed here are 2 T cell receptor beta chains from one sample, sequenced in a study of T cells in Graves' hyperthyroidism and ophthalmopathy. RNA transcripts provided the source from which TCR beta CDR3 regions were amplified. Carried out on the TCR CDR3, a first-round RT-PCR used the HTBI primer set. TCRdb independently ran MiXCR on the multiplex PCR reads; one entry per CDR3 protein. The sample records 500,000 to 750,000 distinct CDR3 sequences, about 15% being singletons. Sequenced input: blood. Every receptor here comes from a woman under 40 with Graves' hyperthyroidism.

In DNA, the CDR3 is TGTGCCAGCAGCGAGGGACAGGGCCCCCAGCCCCAGCATTTT. It is translated as CASSEGQGPQPQHF. The chain joins TRBV9 to TRBJ1-5; 9 nucleotides agree with TRBD1. CDR3 size: 14 residues. Germline CDR1 SGDLS, CDR2 YYNGEE. V gave up 3 bases and J gave up 7 bases; unmatched junction bases: 5.

This clonotype was seen many times. This chain joins TRBV4-1 and TRBJ2-7, with D possibly matching TRBD1 (6 bases). The V and J ends lost 1 base and 2 bases respectively, with 12 bases between them. CDR1 MGHRA and CDR2 YSYEKL come from the germline V gene. CDR3 length: 15 amino acids. CDR3 sequence reads: CASSQGQGLTYEQYF. CDR3 coding DNA: TGCGCCAGCAGCCAAGGGCAGGGGCTTACCTACGAGCAGTACTTC.